What follows describes a single TCR beta chain. In TCRdb, the 5' RACE reads were re-called with MiXCR into one record per CDR3 protein. Among approximately 46,000 distinct CDR3 sequences, roughly 23% were seen once, and the ten largest hold 4.6%. The source of the sample is a study of early T cells in non-severe SARS-CoV-2 infection. The sequencing used whole blood, collected at baseline. The clonotype comes from an adult who was a healthcare worker with PCR-confirmed SARS-CoV-2 infection or an uninfected control (not recorded which).

The CDR3 DNA reads TGCAGCGCTGGCCCCCAGGGGCGGAATGGCTACACCTTC. Translation gives CSAGPQGRNGYTF. V and J are TRBV29-1 and TRBJ1-2; perhaps TRBD1 as D (6 bases). The germline V gene encodes CDR1 SQVTM and CDR2 ANQGSEA. The ends were cut back, 7 bases at V and 6 bases at J, with 18 bases in the middle. The CDR3 has 13 residues.